The 29 T cell receptor beta chains below all came from one sample that was sequenced in a study of graft-versus-host responses after intestinal transplantation. This table comes from immunoSEQ multiplex PCR, and its TCRdb copy is limited to in-frame clones, with some not included. Of 90,000 to 95,000 clones listed, 80% to 95% are singletons. These receptors lack a known antigen. Material: unstimulated CD8+ T cells sorted from spleen or lymph node cells, obtained before intestinal transplant. Every receptor here comes from a human donor who received an intestinal transplant.

This chain connects TRBV28 to TRBJ1-1; D gene ambiguous. Trimming pared 8 bases from V and 1 base from J, leaving 11 bases between. The CDR3 has 13 amino acids. Looked up from germline, CDR1 is MDHEN and CDR2 is SYDVKM. CDR3 coding DNA: TGTGCCAGCGCTGATGGCCGGAACACTGAAGCTTTCTTT. This codes for CASADGRNTEAFF.

This rearrangement joins TRBV6-1 to TRBJ2-1; 7 bases align to TRBD1. V lost 6 bases and J lost 7; bases outside the gene matches: 6. This CDR3 region has 13 residues. Germline V gene sequence: CDR1 MNHNS, CDR2 SASEGT. CDR3 sequence: CASRPTGVNEQFF. The CDR3 DNA reads TGTGCCAGCAGGCCCACAGGGGTGAATGAGCAGTTCTTC.

The rearrangement uses TRBV9 and TRBJ1-3; 7 bases agree with TRBD1. The V gene's germline CDR1 is SGDLS and CDR2 YYNGEE. The CDR3 is made up of 18 amino acids. Germline trimming cut 3 bases from V and 0 bases from J; bases unmatched to any gene: 12. For the CDR3, the DNA is TGTGCCAGCAGCGCCTACAGACCGGGACAGAGCTCTGGAAACACCATATATTTT. It specifies CASSAYRPGQSSGNTIYF. The full variable domain, with the rest looked up from reference TRBV9 and TRBJ1-3, is DSGVTQTPKHLITATGQRVTLRCSPRSGDLSVYWYQQSLDQGLQFLIQYYNGEERAKGNILERFSAQQFPDLHSELNLSSLELGDSALYFCASSAYRPGQSSGNTIYFGEGSWLTVV.

The chain uses TRBV25-1 and TRBJ2-3; weak D call: TRBD2 (6 bases). Germline values: CDR1 MGHDK, CDR2 SYGVNS. This CDR3 contains 17 residues. Deletions cut 5 bases from V and 2 bases from J, with 20 bases between. CDR3 nucleotides: TGTGCCAGCAGTCCAAACGGGTGGGGGGAAAACACAGATACGCAGTATTTT. Translation: CASSPNGWGENTDTQYF.

CDR3 in amino acids: CASSYSRGSRELFF. DNA for the CDR3: TGTGCCAGCAGTTACTCTCGCGGATCTAGGGAGCTGTTTTTT. The rearrangement uses TRBV6-5 and TRBJ2-2; D ambiguous. Germline assignment: CDR1 MNHEY and CDR2 SVGAGI. This CDR3 is built from 14 residues. V was pared by 0 bases and J by 9 bases, with 11 bases between.

The chain joins TRBV19 to TRBJ2-7, with a possible D match to TRBD1 (5 bases). The CDR3 extends over 11 amino acids. Trimming removed 11 bases at V and 3 bases at J, with 11 bases between. CDR1 is LNHDA, CDR2 SQIVND, per germline (reference sequence). CDR3 nucleotides: TGTGCCTCAGGGTGGGGCTACGAGCAGTACTTC. Translated: CASGWGYEQYF.

V gene TRBV9 combines with J gene TRBJ2-3; TRBD2 might be the D (7 bases). V was clipped by 5 bases and J by 2 bases, with 9 bases between them. The germline gives CDR1 SGDLS, CDR2 YYNGEE. This CDR3 is built from 13 residues. CDR3 sequence: CASRGGATDTQYF. The CDR3 nucleotides read TGTGCCAGCAGGGGGGGGGCCACAGATACGCAGTATTTT.

This clone has more than one count but fewer than ten. The identical CDR3 is also encoded by other nucleotide sequences in the sample. The chain recombines TRBV4-1 with TRBJ2-7; 12 nucleotides align to TRBD2. Losses at the gene ends were 3 bases for V and 4 bases for J; bases not matched to a gene: 1. Germline V gene data show CDR1 as MGHRA and CDR2 as YSYEKL. CDR3 length: 14 residues. In DNA, the CDR3 is TGCGCCAGCAGCCAGACTAGCGGGAGTTACGAGCAGTACTTC. Amino acids: CASSQTSGSYEQYF.

This chain links TRBV7-9 with TRBJ2-7; 10 nucleotides agree with TRBD1. The CDR3 spans 15 residues. J gave up 4 bases and V 5 bases, and 8 bases lay outside the gene matches. CDR1 SEHNR and CDR2 FQNEAQ come from the germline V gene (reference sequence). The CDR3 region has the DNA TGTGCCAGCAGCCCCCGGGACAGGGGCGTATACGAGCAGTACTTC. It encodes CASSPRDRGVYEQYF.

The chain joins TRBV19 to TRBJ1-6; possible D gene TRBD1, 5 bases. The V end was cut by 1 base, the J end by 10 bases, with 14 bases between. Germline CDR1 and CDR2: LNHDA and SQIVND (reference sequence). The CDR3 contains 15 residues. In nucleotides, the CDR3 is TGTGCCAGTAGTATAGGTGATCAGGGTGGATCACCCCTCCACTTT. Amino acid sequence: CASSIGDQGGSPLHF.

This clone was detected only once. The chain combines TRBV15 with TRBJ1-1; no firm D call. This CDR3 has 14 amino acids. With 8 bases removed from V and 1 base from J, the gap between germline ends came to 14 bases. Germline CDR1 LNHNV, CDR2 YYDKDF (reference sequence). This chain's CDR3 is CATFSSSSNTEAFF. DNA of the CDR3: TGTGCCACCTTTAGTTCCTCATCGAACACTGAAGCTTTCTTT. Full variable domain (missing parts from reference TRBV15 and TRBJ1-1): DAMVIQNPRYQVTQFGKPVTLSCSQTLNHNVMYWYQQKSSQAPKLLFHYYDKDFNNEADTPDNFQSRRPNTSFCFLDIRSPGLGDTAMYLCATFSSSSNTEAFFGQGTRLTVV.

The rearrangement uses TRBV19 and TRBJ2-5; 9 bases are a match to TRBD1. The J call may not be correct, given that the DNA end is closer to TRBJ2-7. Germline V gene lookup returns CDR1 LNHDA and CDR2 SQIVND (reference sequence). This CDR3 has 15 amino acids. The CDR3 here is CASSQGTGFFYEQYF. CDR3 coding DNA: TGTGCCAGTAGTCAGGGGACAGGGTTTTTCTACGAGCAGTACTTC.

The genes are TRBV7-9 and TRBJ1-4; D might be TRBD1 (6 bases). In germline, CDR1 is SEHNR, CDR2 FQNEAQ (reference sequence). V dropped 2 bases and J dropped 7 bases, with 23 bases sitting between them. There are 18 residues in the CDR3. This chain's CDR3 is CASSLSTLTGIYSEKLFF. The DNA of the CDR3 is TGTGCCAGCAGCTTATCAACACTCACAGGGATCTATTCTGAAAAACTGTTTTTT. The complete variable domain, with remaining parts taken from reference TRBV7-9 and TRBJ1-4, reads DTGVSQNPRHKITKRGQNVTFRCDPISEHNRLYWYRQTLGQGPEFLTYFQNEAQLEKSRLLSDRFSAERPKGSFSTLEIQRTEQGDSAMYLCASSLSTLTGIYSEKLFFGSGTQLSVL.

The rearrangement joins TRBV27 to TRBJ2-3, with a tentative D call TRBD2 (5 bases). Trimming took 0 bases from V and 4 from J, leaving 17 bases between them. There are 17 residues in the CDR3. The germline CDR1 and CDR2 sequences are MNHEY and SMNVEV (reference sequence). CDR3: CASSLSATLAAADTQYF. CDR3 sequence (DNA): TGTGCCAGCAGTTTATCGGCCACCTTAGCAGCGGCAGATACGCAGTATTTT.

J is TRBJ2-2 and V is TRBV30; 10 bases map to TRBD2. The CDR3 sequence is 15 residues long. The V gene's germline CDR1 is GTSNPN and CDR2 SVGIG (reference sequence). Written as DNA, the CDR3 is TGTGCGGGACTAGCGCATAAGAGGGTGGCCGGGGAGCTGTTTTTT. Translation: CAGLAHKRVAGELFF.

The sample holds one count of this clone. The J gene is TRBJ1-6, the V gene TRBV19; TRBD1 aligns across 8 bases. The CDR3 totals 16 residues. CDR1 is LNHDA and CDR2 is SQIVND in the germline V gene (reference sequence). Trimming at V came to 8 bases and at J to 15 bases, leaving 21 bases not matched to a gene. The CDR3 DNA is TGTGCCAGTTTCGGGGGTACCTCGACAGGGGCGCCTCTCCTCCACTTT. Its translation is CASFGGTSTGAPLLHF.

V gene TRBV28 combines with J gene TRBJ1-2, with D maybe TRBD1 (6 bases). V dropped 5 bases and J dropped 4 bases, with 17 bases sitting between them. CDR1 is MDHEN and CDR2 is SYDVKM in the germline V gene. This CDR3 comprises 15 residues. The DNA for the CDR3 is TGTGCCAGCAGTCCAGGGGCCAGTCTGTTCTATGGCTACACCTTC. It codes for CASSPGASLFYGYTF.

This chain connects TRBV4-3 to TRBJ2-7, with 9 bases fitting TRBD2. Germline CDR1 LGHNA, CDR2 YSLEER. V trimming: 0 bases; J trimming: 3 bases; junction bases outside the gene matches: 9. This CDR3 is built from 17 residues. The CDR3 DNA is TGCGCCAGCAGCCAAGATAGTACTAGCGGGCTTCTCTACGAGCAGTACTTC. Translation: CASSQDSTSGLLYEQYF.

Of note for this clone: The junction and the germline gene differ at one end; a read error may be behind it. This chain joins TRBV9 and TRBJ2-3; 8 bases map to TRBD2. The length of the CDR3 is 12 residues. CDR1 is SGDLS and CDR2 is YYNGEE in the germline V gene. The CDR3 sequence is CASSETGTGGEF. The CDR3 DNA is TGTGCCAGCAGCGAAACCGGGACGGGGGGGGAATTT.

The CDR3 DNA follows: TGTGCTAGTGGCCGACTTCAAACAGGGGCGGGAGAGACCCAGTACTTC. This translates into CASGRLQTGAGETQYF. The chain combines TRBV12-5 with TRBJ2-5, with 7 nucleotides matching TRBD1. The junction had 14 bases not matched to a gene; V was cut back by 6 bases and J by 4 bases. Per germline, CDR1 LGHNT and CDR2 FRNRAP. The CDR3 has 16 residues.

The rearrangement links TRBV6-1 to TRBJ1-1; tentatively, D is TRBD1 (6 bases). CDR3 size: 15 residues. From germline, CDR1 is MNHNS and CDR2 SASEGT. Trimming took off 3 bases at V and 0 bases at J, with 11 bases between the two ends. The CDR3 DNA reads as TGTGCCAGCAGTGACAGGGGCTACATGAACACTGAAGCTTTCTTT. Its protein is CASSDRGYMNTEAFF.

The rearrangement uses TRBV4-3 and TRBJ2-3, with 9 bases lining up with TRBD2. The CDR3 has 17 amino acids. Germline V lookup: CDR1 LGHNA, CDR2 YSLEER. The trim removed 4 bases at V and 2 bases at J, leaving 10 bases unmatched. For the CDR3, the DNA is TGCGCCAGCAGCCTCGGGGCTAGCGGGGAATTCACAGATACGCAGTATTTT. It is translated as CASSLGASGEFTDTQYF.

J is TRBJ1-2 and V is TRBV23-1, with 7 bases identical to TRBD1. TRBV23-1 counts as an open reading frame of uncertain function. V trimming: 8 bases; J trimming: 4 bases; junction bases outside the gene matches: 10. There are 14 residues in the CDR3. The CDR3 protein is CASQDRARIYGYTF. The CDR3 DNA follows: TGCGCCAGCCAAGACAGGGCCCGGATCTATGGCTACACCTTC.

The chain employs TRBV13 and TRBJ2-5, with 12 bases fitting TRBD2. Germline V lookup: CDR1 PRHDT, CDR2 FYEKMQ (reference sequence). The CDR3 has 16 residues. V dropped 4 bases and J dropped 0; count of bases not matched to a gene: 3. CDR3 in DNA: TGTGCCAGCAGCTCCCTAGCGGGGGGGTACCAAGAGACCCAGTACTTC. It encodes CASSSLAGGYQETQYF.

The V gene is TRBV2, the J gene TRBJ1-1, with TRBD1 identical over 8 bases. Germline trimming cut 5 bases from V and 5 bases from J; bases unmatched to any gene: 7. The V gene's germline CDR1 is SNHLY and CDR2 FYNNEI. The CDR3 runs 14 residues. Here the CDR3 DNA reads TGTGCCAGCAGTCTGACAGGGGCGGGGACTGAAGCTTTCTTT. Translation: CASSLTGAGTEAFF.

The rearrangement links TRBV7-9 to TRBJ2-7; 7 bases fit TRBD2. V lost 4 bases to trimming and J lost 1 base; unmatched junction nucleotides: 10. The length of the CDR3 is 16 residues. Germline CDR1 SEHNR, CDR2 FQNEAQ (reference sequence). CDR3 nucleotide sequence: TGTGCCAGCAGCTCCTTCGGGGGGATATCTTCCTACGAGCAGTACTTC. It encodes CASSSFGGISSYEQYF.

The V gene is TRBV5-5, the J gene TRBJ2-7, with D possibly TRBD1 on 5 matching bases. Germline-derived CDR1 and CDR2 are SGHKS and YYEKEE (reference sequence). CDR3 length: 16 amino acids. Trimming pared 4 bases from V and 2 bases from J, leaving 19 bases between. The CDR3 loop reads CASSPTAGASAYEQYF. DNA for the CDR3: TGTGCCAGCAGCCCGACTGCTGGGGCCTCCGCCTACGAGCAGTACTTC.

The CDR3 nucleotides read TGTGCCAGCAGCGTGGTGGCCGCGGGTACCGGGGAGCTGTTTTTT. This sequence encodes CASSVVAAGTGELFF. The rearrangement uses TRBV7-8 and TRBJ2-2; D is possibly TRBD2 (5 bases). This CDR3 comprises 15 residues. Trimming cost V 5 bases and J 5 bases, with 15 bases left between them. Germline V gene sequence: CDR1 SGHVS, CDR2 FQNEAQ.

This clone was seen once. This rearrangement joins TRBV5-4 to TRBJ1-2, with D maybe TRBD1 (6 bases). The length of the CDR3 is 14 residues. Trimming removed 1 base at V and 7 bases at J, with 14 bases between. The germline CDR1 and CDR2 sequences are SGHNT and YYREEE (reference sequence). In nucleotides, the CDR3 is TGTGCCAGCAGCTTGACAGGGAGTGCTACTGGCTACACCTTC. Its translation: CASSLTGSATGYTF.